The source of this T cell receptor beta chain is a study of T cell responses to AZD1222 COVID-19 vaccine. Study-wide context: Second-dose intervals near 4 or 12 weeks were combined.

Germline V gene lookup returns CDR1 SEHNR and CDR2 FQNEAQ (reference sequence). The CDR3 totals 15 residues. The V and J ends lost 5 bases and 9 bases, in that order; junction bases with no gene match: 10. Clones were read by immunoSEQ multiplex PCR, and TCRdb kept only the in-frame ones, dropping some. The sample contains around 160,000 clones, about 92% of which appear only once. As concerns this clone: Its antigen is not known.

Study-wide results and limits: Females outnumbered males among donors, who were mostly white British; clonal diversity was possibly underestimated. Seropositive at baseline were only a handful of AZD1222 recipients.

The material was peripheral blood, obtained on day 0 of AZD1222 vaccination. The rearrangement joins TRBV7-9 to TRBJ1-6, with TRBD1 matching over 7 bases. The receptor was derived from an adult in good health. CDR3 region: CASSPRTGDTSPLHF. The CDR3, as DNA: TGTGCCAGCAGCCCCCGGACAGGAGATACTTCACCCCTCCACTTT.